These T cell receptor beta chains were read from a single sample in a study of T cell repertoires in cytomegalovirus infection. These receptors' antigens are unknown. MiXCR, run by TCRdb on the reads, gives a single entry per CDR3 protein. Among tens of thousands of distinct CDR3 sequences listed, 15% to 25% were seen once. Sequences were derived from CD8+ T cells from cultured PBMCs, sampled from culture after CMV antigen stimulation. The receptors come from a human donor in good health (CMV status not recorded). Some clones in this sample may be carry-over from other donors' samples. CDR3s include the opening cysteine and the closing phenylalanine or tryptophan. Each record gives: clone size, V gene, D gene, J gene, CDR3 length, CDR3 DNA, CDR3 protein. The D gene is left open where the match is weak. The size field is filled for only some rows; it gives once, few, many or a size class.

.	TRBV6-2/TRBV6-3	TRBD1	TRBJ2-7	15	TGTGCCAGCACCGATGGGACAGGGCCCTTCTACGAGCAGTACTTC	CASTDGTGPFYEQYF
many	TRBV7-6	.	TRBJ2-5	13	TGTGCCAGCAGCTTAGCCACCGAAGAGACCCAGTACTTC	CASSLATEETQYF
few	TRBV12-3/TRBV12-4	.	TRBJ2-5	13	TGTGCCAGCAGTTTAGGGCTAGTGGAGACCCAGTACTTC	CASSLGLVETQYF
.	TRBV20-1	.	TRBJ2-6	15	TGCAGTGCCGTCGGTGGGGTTACTGGGGCCAACGTCCTGACTTTC	CSAVGGVTGANVLTF
medium-sized	TRBV6-5	TRBD1	TRBJ1-1	15	TGTGCCAGCAGTTACGGGGCAGGGGGGAACACTGAAGCTTTCTTT	CASSYGAGGNTEAFF
.	TRBV19	.	TRBJ1-1	16	TGTGCCAGTAGTATAGGGGGAGTTACCATGAACACTGAAGCTTTCTTT	CASSIGGVTMNTEAFF
many	TRBV27	TRBD1	TRBJ2-7	15	TGTGCCAGCAGTCCCGACAGGGACCTTTCCTACGAGCAGTACTTC	CASSPDRDLSYEQYF
few	TRBV7-9	.	TRBJ1-1	14	TGTGCCAGCAGCTTAGGGACATCAAAACGGGGAACTTTCTTT	CASSLGTSKRGTFF
few	TRBV5-4	.	TRBJ2-4	14	TGTGCCAGCAGCTTGTTCGGGGGATCAAGCATTCAGTACTTC	CASSLFGGSSIQYF
few	TRBV27	TRBD1	TRBJ2-7	17	TGTGCCAGCAGCCCTAGAGGACAGGGGCATGGGTCCTACGAGCAGTACTTC	CASSPRGQGHGSYEQYF
.	TRBV5-1	.	TRBJ2-7	12	TGCGCCAGCAGCGTTCACTCCTACGAGCAGTACTTC	CASSVHSYEQYF
many	TRBV4-1	.	TRBJ1-4	14	TGCGCCAGCAGCCAGGAGAAGTTCGAGAAAAAACTGTTTTTT	CASSQEKFEKKLFF
.	TRBV7-9	.	TRBJ1-6	16	TGTGACAGCAGCATCCACGATTCAGGGGCGAGGTCACCCCTCCACTTT	CDSSIHDSGARSPLHF
many	TRBV7-6	TRBD2	TRBJ2-1	16	TGTGCCAGCAGCACGGGACTAGCGGGGGGGTACAATGAGCAGTTCTTC	CASSTGLAGGYNEQFF
few	TRBV12-3/TRBV12-4	.	TRBJ1-2	15	TGTGCCAGCAGCCCCTCCGGGGATTCGTGGGGGGGCTACACCTTC	CASSPSGDSWGGYTF
many	TRBV4-1	.	TRBJ1-1	15	TGCGCCAGCAGCCGCTCACAGGGTGGGAACACTGAAGCTTTCTTT	CASSRSQGGNTEAFF
few	TRBV4-1	.	TRBJ2-3	13	TGCGCCAGCAGCCAAGATCCGGGTGATACGCAGTATTTT	CASSQDPGDTQYF
few	TRBV27	.	TRBJ2-3	15	TGTGCCAGCAGTTTAGCGGCAGGATGGACAGATACGCAGTATTTT	CASSLAAGWTDTQYF
many	TRBV4-2	TRBD2	TRBJ2-3	16	TGTGCCAGCAGCCCGTTTGTCGGGGGGGCAGGAGATACGCAGTATTTT	CASSPFVGGAGDTQYF
.	TRBV5-4	.	TRBJ2-5	13	TGTGCCAGCAGCTTTCGGGGCCAAGAGACCCGGTACTTC	CASSFRGQETRYF
.	TRBV6-2/TRBV6-3	TRBD1	TRBJ1-6	15	TGTGCCAGCAGCTGGACAGGGGGCGCGAATTCACCCCTCCACTTT	CASSWTGGANSPLHF
many	TRBV27	TRBD2	TRBJ2-3	13	TGTGCCAGCACAGGACTAGCGGGAGATACGCAGTATTTT	CASTGLAGDTQYF
many	TRBV7-9	.	TRBJ2-1	12	TGTGCCAGCAGTTGGTCGGGTGCTGAGCAGTTCTTC	CASSWSGAEQFF
many	TRBV27	.	TRBJ2-7	15	TGTGCCAGCAGTTTAAGTTCGGGACAAGCCTACGAGCAGTACTTC	CASSLSSGQAYEQYF
.	TRBV19	.	TRBJ1-1	12	TGTGCCAGTAGTATGGGGAACACTGAAGCTTTCTTT	CASSMGNTEAFF
many	TRBV4-3	.	TRBJ2-1	14	TGCGCCAGCAGCCAAGCCGGCCCGGGGGATGAGCAGTTCTTC	CASSQAGPGDEQFF
few	TRBV5-6	.	TRBJ1-1	17	TGTGCCAGCAGCCCTCGACAGGTAAAAGGTGTGAACACTGAAGCTTTCTTT	CASSPRQVKGVNTEAFF
.	TRBV7-1	TRBD2	TRBJ2-2	18	TGTGCCAGCAGCCCACGGACTAGCGGGAGTCAGGGGACCGGGGAGCAGTTTTTT	CASSPRTSGSQGTGEQFF
few	TRBV30	.	TRBJ1-2	13	TGTGCCTGGAGTGTAGGGCAGGGAGCCGGCTACACCTTC	CAWSVGQGAGYTF
few	TRBV12-3/TRBV12-4	.	TRBJ1-5	15	TGTGCCAGCAGTTTACTCCGGGGTAACAATCAGCCCCAGCATTTT	CASSLLRGNNQPQHF
few	TRBV27	.	TRBJ2-7	14	TGTGCCAGCAGTTTACGGGGTCGATTCTACGAGCAGTACTTC	CASSLRGRFYEQYF
many	TRBV4-3	.	TRBJ1-1	14	TGCGCCAGCAGCCTAGGCGGAGGGTCCGTGGGTGCTTTCTTT	CASSLGGGSVGAFF
.	TRBV4-2	TRBD1	TRBJ2-6	17	TGTGCCAGCAGCCCCGAACAGGGGGCGGGGTGGGCCAACGTCCTGACTTTC	CASSPEQGAGWANVLTF
many	TRBV11-2	TRBD1	TRBJ2-2	19	TGTGCCAGCACCTCTTACCCCCTTACCGGGACAGTAGACACCGGGGAGCTGTTTTTT	CASTSYPLTGTVDTGELFF
.	TRBV20-1	TRBD2	TRBJ2-2	21	TGCAGTGCTAGAGATCGGGGTGGACTAGCGGATCCACAAACTGCGGCCGGGGAGCTGTTTTTT	CSARDRGGLADPQTAAGELFF
.	TRBV9	TRBD1	TRBJ1-2	13	TGTGCCAGCAGCGCCCGGACAGGGCTTGGCTACACCTTC	CASSARTGLGYTF
.	TRBV29-1	.	TRBJ2-7	13	TGCAGCGTTTTGGGCAGGGGAGAGGAGGAGCAGTACTTC	CSVLGRGEEEQYF
many	TRBV4-3	.	TRBJ1-5	16	TGCGCCAGCAGCCAAGATTCCGGGGGCTCGGGGCAGCCCCAGCATTTT	CASSQDSGGSGQPQHF
few	TRBV5-5	.	TRBJ2-5	16	TGTGCCAGCAGCCGGGGGGCAGGGGCGCTCCAAGAGACCCAGTACTTC	CASSRGAGALQETQYF
many	TRBV11-2	TRBD2	TRBJ2-1	16	TGTGCCAGCAGCTCAAAAAGACTAGCGGGACGGAATGAGCAGTTCTTC	CASSSKRLAGRNEQFF
many	TRBV7-2	.	TRBJ1-1	13	TGTGCCAGCAGCCCGCGCTCGCACACTGAAGCTTTCTTT	CASSPRSHTEAFF
few	TRBV4-3	.	TRBJ2-5	17	TGCGCCAGCAGCCAAGATCCAATACACATGGGCCAAGAGACCCAGTACTTC	CASSQDPIHMGQETQYF
many	TRBV5-6	.	TRBJ2-1	18	TGTGCCAGCAGCCCTTTAAGGACAGCTGCTGGTACTCGGGGTGAGCAGTTCTTC	CASSPLRTAAGTRGEQFF